This TCR beta chain was profiled in a study of blood T cell repertoires in COVID-19. Overall study: Sources were T cells, B-cell-depleted T cells, or PBMCs; the material itself was cDNA or gDNA.

Per the original data handling: Reference gene primer amplification gave nucleated cell count estimates. Using immunoSEQ multiplex PCR, the repertoire was profiled, and TCRdb retains in-frame clones only, with some absent. That table supplies the V and J calls and clone size; D and trimming were determined from the DNA. The sample gives about 180,000 clones, approximately 86% of which show up once; roughly 2.8% is in the top ten. The CDR3 covers 15 residues. The germline V gene has CDR1 SGHDN and CDR2 FVKESK. The V and J ends lost 1 base and 2 bases respectively, with 11 bases between them. The chain couples TRBV14 to TRBJ2-5; D ambiguous. Sequencing was performed on peripheral blood. The receptor was derived from a woman under 40 with active or convalescent COVID-19. The CDR3 DNA sequence: TGTGCCAGCAGCCAAGTGCCTTCTATTCAAGAGACCCAGTACTTC. It is translated as CASSQVPSIQETQYF.